Presented here are 11 T cell receptor beta chains from one specimen sequenced in a study of T cell repertoires in cytomegalovirus infection. TCRdb called the reads again in MiXCR, with one record for every CDR3 protein. Of 200,000 to 300,000 distinct CDR3 sequences listed, 9.1% are singletons. Sequencing was carried out using PBMCs. The receptors come from a human donor in good health (CMV status not recorded). Some clones in this sample may be carry-over from other donors' samples.

This clonotype has a count of ten or more. The rearrangement uses TRBV20-1 and TRBJ1-5; D is unresolved. V was pared by 6 bases and J by 1 base, with 13 bases between. The germline CDR1 and CDR2 sequences are DFQATT and SNEGSKA (reference sequence). This CDR3 is built from 14 residues. The CDR3 DNA reads TGCAGTGCCGGCGGAATGGGGAGCAATCAGCCCCAGCATTTT. Its protein is CSAGGMGSNQPQHF.

This clonotype showed up just a few times. The V gene is TRBV29-1, the J gene TRBJ1-1; a possible D gene is TRBD1 (6 bases). The CDR3 loop spans 15 amino acids. From germline, CDR1 is SQVTM and CDR2 ANQGSEA. With 1 base removed from V and 3 bases from J, the gap between germline ends came to 15 bases. This CDR3 is CSVEGRGGRYTEAFF. The CDR3 DNA follows: TGCAGCGTTGAAGGGAGGGGGGGAAGGTACACTGAAGCTTTCTTT.

This clonotype was recorded many times. The gene calls are TRBV7-2 and TRBJ2-7, with D hard to call. Germline CDR1 and CDR2: SGHTA and FQGNSA. Trimming took 1 base from V and 2 from J, leaving 9 bases between them. The CDR3 runs to 14 residues. The CDR3 spells CASSLVQQTYEQYF. CDR3 nucleotide sequence: TGTGCCAGCAGCTTAGTCCAGCAGACCTACGAGCAGTACTTC. The full variable domain, with the rest looked up from reference TRBV7-2 and TRBJ2-7, is GAGVSQSPSNKVTEKGKDVELRCDPISGHTALYWYRQSLGQGLEFLIYFQGNSAPDKSGLPSDRFSAERTGGSVSTLTIQRTQQEDSAVYLCASSLVQQTYEQYFGPGTRLTVT.

This clonotype was recorded at least ten times. V gene TRBV7-2 combines with J gene TRBJ2-6; D unresolved. This CDR3 region has 15 residues. Germline V gene lookup returns CDR1 SGHTA and CDR2 FQGNSA. The V and J ends lost 5 bases and 0 bases respectively, with 8 bases between them. CDR3 DNA: TGTGCCAGCAGCCCTAGGGTCTCTGGGGCCAACGTCCTGACTTTC. Its protein product is CASSPRVSGANVLTF.

This clonotype was counted many times. The V and J genes are TRBV29-1 and TRBJ2-7; TRBD2 is a possible D gene (6 bases). With 7 bases removed from V and 0 bases from J, the gap between germline ends came to 10 bases. This CDR3 is built from 12 residues. The germline V gene encodes CDR1 SQVTM and CDR2 ANQGSEA. The CDR3 spells CSAGTVSYEQYF. In DNA, the CDR3 is TGCAGCGCTGGGACTGTCTCCTACGAGCAGTACTTC.

This clonotype was seen at least ten times. The rearrangement uses TRBV7-2 and TRBJ1-6; D unresolved. Germline CDR1 and CDR2: SGHTA and FQGNSA. The V and J ends lost 5 bases and 1 base respectively, with 9 bases between them. The CDR3 contains 15 residues. The CDR3, as DNA: TGTGCCAGCAGCGAGGCACGATCCTATAATTCACCCCTCCACTTT. It yields the protein CASSEARSYNSPLHF.

This sequence joins TRBV2 and TRBJ2-3; 10 nucleotides align to TRBD1. The germline V gene encodes CDR1 SNHLY and CDR2 FYNNEI. The CDR3 runs to 17 residues. Unmatched junction bases numbered 17, after V lost 5 bases and J lost 9 bases. The CDR3 sequence: CASSIDRGRRLSSTQYF. The CDR3 region has the DNA TGTGCCAGCAGTATAGACAGGGGGCGGAGGCTATCCTCAACGCAGTATTTT.

The J gene is TRBJ1-6, the V gene TRBV2; tentative D call: TRBD1 (6 bases). V lost 5 bases and J lost 7, with 15 bases in between. From germline, CDR1 is SNHLY and CDR2 FYNNEI. The CDR3 runs 15 residues. DNA for the CDR3: TGTGCCAGCAGTTTCTCAGGGGCCATCAATTCACCCCTCCACTTT. Amino acids: CASSFSGAINSPLHF.

This clonotype was observed a handful of times. This rearrangement joins TRBV11-2 to TRBJ2-5, with D unresolved. CDR3 size: 11 residues. Germline values: CDR1 SGHAT, CDR2 FQNNGV. V was clipped by 6 bases and J by 7 bases, with 9 bases between them. CDR3 sequence reads: CASSQLGTQYF. Here the CDR3 DNA reads TGTGCCAGCAGTCAACTCGGGACCCAGTACTTC.

This clonotype has at least ten counts. The J gene is TRBJ2-7, the V gene TRBV7-2; 9 bases are a match to TRBD1. V lost 5 bases and J lost 5; bases outside the gene matches: 7. The germline CDR1 and CDR2 sequences are SGHTA and FQGNSA. The CDR3 is made up of 14 amino acids. The CDR3 sequence: CASSLDRGINEQYF. The CDR3 DNA sequence: TGTGCCAGCAGCCTTGACAGGGGGATTAACGAGCAGTACTTC.

The sample holds many counts of this clonotype. This chain connects TRBV4-2 to TRBJ1-1; D ambiguous. Germline V CDR1 and CDR2: LGHNA, YNFKEQ. Trimming removed 4 bases from V and 1 base from J, with 10 bases in between. CDR3 length equals 14 residues. CDR3 sequence reads: CASSPPRGNTEAFF. The CDR3 DNA sequence: TGTGCCAGCAGCCCCCCCCGGGGGAACACTGAAGCTTTCTTT.